This T cell receptor beta chain was identified during a study of T cells after posttransplantation cyclophosphamide. Only in-frame clones appear in the TCRdb table, and some are missing; sequencing was by immunoSEQ multiplex PCR. In the table there are some 5,700 clones, less than 2% of which are singletons. Treatment was busulfan-fludarabine conditioning, a marrow graft, and cyclophosphamide on days +3 and +4. The V end lost 3 bases, the J end lost 3 bases, and 25 bases lay between the germline ends. The CDR3 contains 19 residues. Per the germline V gene, CDR1 is SGDLS and CDR2 is YYNGEE. This sequence originates from a male patient aged 25 to 39 who received an allogeneic stem cell transplant from a related donor, was CMV-positive, and had no GVHD. Some T cells may be supplied by the graft donor. Sequenced material: PBMCs, taken roughly 250 days after a stem cell transplant with posttransplant cyclophosphamide. J is TRBJ2-1 and V is TRBV9, with a weak D call TRBD1 (8 bases). Here the CDR3 reads CASSGGTGYPRGGYNEQFF. CDR3 DNA: TGTGCCAGCAGCGGAGGGACAGGTTACCCCAGGGGGGGCTACAATGAGCAGTTCTTC.